This section outlines one TCR beta chain sequence together with its context. No cognate antigen has been identified for it. Qualities for individual bases were not recorded, and no much larger clone is one base off. TCRbeta CDR3 regions were amplified from genomic DNA using the immunoSEQ Assay, a bias-controlled multiplex PCR. In the authors' own workflow: Within the assay, amplification of reference gene primers was used to estimate how many nucleated cells each sample contained. Sequence reads were collapsed and filtered to measure the absolute abundance of every unique TCRbeta CDR3 rearrangement. For each sample, productive Simpson clonality was calculated by taking the square root of Simpson's diversity index across productive rearrangements. The table comes from immuneACCESS by way of TCRdb, which keeps in-frame sequences with V and J called. Part of the clones is missing from these tables; in studies checked, under half for an unresolved V gene and the rest for unknown reasons. That table furnishes V, J and clone size, whereas the DNA furnished D and trimming. The sample data list tens of thousands of clones, and roughly 80% of these were observed just once. The ten largest clones take up around a quarter of the sample.

The sample belongs to a study of blood T cell repertoires in COVID-19 (dated by TCRdb to 2020 to 2021). For the wider study: Collaborator samples came from the United States, Italy and Spain and covered acute and convalescent phases of COVID-19. The prospective study material was composed of cDNA or gDNA derived from T cells, B-cell-depleted T cells, or PBMCs. The dataset comprised deeply sampled blood TCRbeta repertoires from subjects exposed to, actively infected with, or recovered from COVID-19. A freely available public database, intended as a resource for researchers studying the immune response to SARS-CoV-2, is where the repertoires were released. The samples were drawn from the first 160 participants of the ongoing ImmuneRACE study and from 950 to 1,500 subjects provided by 6 global collaborators. The sample metadata nearly always contained a de-identified subject ID, COVID-19 status, age in years and sex. HLA class I and class II types, where available, came from metadata supplied by the sample provider rather than from assay-based typing. What the work shows at the level of the full study, not this receptor alone: Clinical and demographic metadata were provided uncurated, with the amount varying by source and participant.

The CDR1 and CDR2 encoded by the germline V gene are MDHEN and SYDVKM. The CDR3 runs 15 amino acids, cysteine and phenylalanine included. This entry keeps only the CDR3 DNA: 45 bases, framed from base 1. V is trimmed back by 6 bases and J by 4 bases, and the junction contains 11 bases that no gene match accounts for. Whole blood was collected in K2EDTA tubes by collaborating institutions according to the institutions' own protocols. Collaborator samples were shipped for TCRbeta analysis as frozen whole blood, isolated PBMCs, or DNA extracted from either sample type. The TCR sequence derives from an elderly man with active or convalescent COVID-19. The rearranged segments are TRBV28 and TRBJ1-1, with TRBD1 matching 7 junction bases. Sequences were obtained from peripheral blood. CDR3 region: CASSYLDRVGTEAFF. The DNA is as follows: TGTGCCAGCAGCTACCTTGACAGGGTGGGCACTGAAGCTTTCTTT.